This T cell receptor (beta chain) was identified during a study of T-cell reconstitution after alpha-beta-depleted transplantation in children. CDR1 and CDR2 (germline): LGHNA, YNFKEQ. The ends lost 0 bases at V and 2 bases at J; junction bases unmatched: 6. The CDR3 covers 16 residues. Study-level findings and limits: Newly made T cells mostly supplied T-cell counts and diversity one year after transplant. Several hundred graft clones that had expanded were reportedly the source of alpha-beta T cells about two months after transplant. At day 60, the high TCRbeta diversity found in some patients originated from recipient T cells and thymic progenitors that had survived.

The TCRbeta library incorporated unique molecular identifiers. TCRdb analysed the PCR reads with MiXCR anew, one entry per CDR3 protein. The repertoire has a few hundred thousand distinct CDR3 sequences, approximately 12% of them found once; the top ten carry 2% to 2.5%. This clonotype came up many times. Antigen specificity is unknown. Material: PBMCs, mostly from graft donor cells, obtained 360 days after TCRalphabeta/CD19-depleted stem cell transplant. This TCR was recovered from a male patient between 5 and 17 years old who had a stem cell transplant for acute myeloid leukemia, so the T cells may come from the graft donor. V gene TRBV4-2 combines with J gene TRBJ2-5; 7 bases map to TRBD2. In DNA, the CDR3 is TGTGCCAGCAGCCAAGAACGGACTAGAGGGCAAGAGACCCAGTACTTC. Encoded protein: CASSQERTRGQETQYF.